Shown below are 17 T cell receptor beta chains from a single sample sequenced in a study of blood T cell repertoires in COVID-19. Assay used: immunoSEQ multiplex PCR; TCRdb lists only in-frame clones, some missing. The repertoire has about 160,000 clones, roughly 85% of them found once; the top ten carry 3% to 3.5%. Sample: peripheral blood. Receptors originate from a human donor with acute or convalescent COVID-19. The donor label of this sample is uncertain.

This chain links TRBV19 with TRBJ1-1, with D maybe TRBD1 (5 bases). CDR3 length equals 13 residues. Trimming took 6 bases from V and 1 from J, leaving 9 bases between them. The germline gives CDR1 LNHDA, CDR2 SQIVND (reference sequence). CDR3 in amino acids: CASRKGPNTEAFF. The CDR3 DNA sequence: TGTGCCAGTAGAAAGGGGCCGAACACTGAAGCTTTCTTT.

The chain combines TRBV3-1 (or the pseudogene TRBV3-2) with TRBJ1-3; D is possibly TRBD1 (6 bases). Germline V lookup: CDR1 LGHDT, CDR2 YNNKEL (reference sequence). This CDR3 region has 15 residues. V gave up 5 bases and J gave up 7 bases, with 18 bases separating them. CDR3 DNA: TGTGCCAGCAGCTCCAATCGGGGGGGGCCGAACACCATATATTTT. Its translation is CASSSNRGGPNTIYF.

This clone was observed a few times. The V and J genes are TRBV18 and TRBJ2-7; possible D gene TRBD1, 5 bases. With 0 bases removed from V and 3 bases from J, the gap between germline ends came to 9 bases. The CDR3 loop spans 14 amino acids. CDR1 KGHSH and CDR2 LQKENI come from the germline V gene. DNA for the CDR3: TGTGCCAGCTCACCACCCCAGGGAAGCTACGAGCAGTACTTC. The encoded protein is CASSPPQGSYEQYF.

The chain links TRBV24-1 to TRBJ1-5; 8 positions match TRBD1. CDR1 KGHDR and CDR2 SFDVKD come from the germline V gene. Trimming took 5 bases from V and 6 from J; bases not matched to a gene: 2. This CDR3 spans 13 amino acids. The chain's CDR3 is CATSAGGGQPQHF. The CDR3 region has the DNA TGTGCCACCAGTGCAGGGGGCGGTCAGCCCCAGCATTTT.

V is TRBV5-4 and J is TRBJ1-4; D not resolved. The CDR3 is 12 residues long. Trimming pared 0 bases from V and 8 bases from J, leaving 5 bases between. Germline V gene data show CDR1 as SGHNT and CDR2 as YYREEE (reference sequence). The chain's CDR3 is CASSLDGEKLFF. The DNA for the CDR3 is TGTGCCAGCAGCTTGGACGGGGAAAAACTGTTTTTT.

The J gene is TRBJ2-2, the V gene TRBV9, with D perhaps matching TRBD2 (5 bases). V gave up 4 bases and J gave up 5 bases, with 15 bases separating them. Germline-derived CDR1 and CDR2 are SGDLS and YYNGEE. The CDR3 is made up of 15 amino acids. DNA of the CDR3: TGTGCCAGCAGCTCTGGACCCTCGGGAACCGGGGAGCTGTTTTTT. Translation: CASSSGPSGTGELFF.

Written as DNA, the CDR3 is TGTGCCACCAGTGCCCATGGGACAGGTACTGAAGCTTTCTTT. Translated, it gives CATSAHGTGTEAFF. The rearrangement links TRBV24-1 to TRBJ1-1; 8 nucleotides agree with TRBD1. V lost 5 bases to trimming and J lost 5 bases; unmatched junction nucleotides: 6. Germline V CDR1 and CDR2: KGHDR, SFDVKD. CDR3 length: 14 residues.

V is TRBV7-6 and J is TRBJ1-3, with D maybe TRBD1 (5 bases). CDR3 length: 17 residues. Germline V gene lookup returns CDR1 SGHVS and CDR2 FNYEAQ. Trimming stripped 5 bases from V and 1 base from J, with 18 bases between. CDR3 coding DNA: TGTGCCAGCAGCCAGCTAGGACGCGGGGGATCTGGAAACACCATATATTTT. It yields the protein CASSQLGRGGSGNTIYF.

The chain uses TRBV21-1 and TRBJ2-3; the D call TRBD2 from the table was never checked on the DNA. TRBV21-1 is designated a pseudogene. The CDR3 covers 17 residues. Here the CDR3 reads CASSKSQRGGGTDTQYF. The CDR3 DNA follows: TGTGCCAGCAGCAAATCCCAAAGGGGGGGAGGCACAGATACGCAGTATTTT.

V usage is TRBV2 and J usage is TRBJ2-2; 7 bases are a match to TRBD1. The CDR3 is 16 amino acids. Germline-derived CDR1 and CDR2 are SNHLY and FYNNEI. V gave up 2 bases and J gave up 7 bases; unmatched junction bases: 10. The CDR3 spells CASSEQGVTVDGELFF. The CDR3 nucleotides are TGTGCCAGCAGTGAACAGGGGGTGACGGTCGACGGGGAGCTGTTTTTT.

This clone was observed once. The chain carries TRBV5-1 and TRBJ2-2, with TRBD1 as a possible D gene (6 bases). The CDR3 has 14 amino acids. Trimming shortened V by 3 bases and J by 4 bases, and 10 bases separated the two germline ends. The V gene's germline CDR1 is SGHRS and CDR2 YFSETQ. The CDR3 protein is CASSSRDITGELFF. CDR3 nucleotide sequence: TGCGCCAGCAGCTCCCGGGACATCACCGGGGAGCTGTTTTTT. The whole variable domain, remainder taken from reference TRBV5-1 and TRBJ2-2, is KAGVTQTPRYLIKTRGQQVTLSCSPISGHRSVSWYQQTPGQGLQFLFEYFSETQRNKGNFPGRFSGRQFSNSRSEMNVSTLELGDSALYLCASSSRDITGELFFGEGSRLTVL.

This chain uses TRBV27 with TRBJ1-5, with TRBD1 matching 10 bases. The germline V gene encodes CDR1 MNHEY and CDR2 SMNVEV (reference sequence). Trimming removed 3 bases from V and 6 bases from J; junction bases left unmatched: 5. The CDR3 extends over 15 amino acids. This CDR3 is CASSFRRDRGQPQHF. CDR3 sequence (DNA): TGTGCCAGCAGTTTTCGTCGGGACAGGGGTCAGCCCCAGCATTTT.

Comments on this clone: Its ends do not fully match the called genes, so a read error is possible. The chain links TRBV5-4 to TRBJ2-5; D possibly corresponds to TRBD2 (5 bases). The germline CDR1 and CDR2 sequences are SGHNT and YYREEE (reference sequence). There are 12 residues in the CDR3. The CDR3 nucleotides are TGTGCCAGCAGCTTGGGGGAGCGTAAGGGCAACTTC. Translated, it gives CASSLGERKGNF.

CDR3 nucleotides: TGCGCCAGCAGCCATACAGGGAGACGAGAGAACACTGAAGCTTTCTTT. Protein product: CASSHTGRRENTEAFF. V and J are TRBV4-3 and TRBJ1-1; a weak D match, TRBD1 (6 bases). The V gene's germline CDR1 is LGHNA and CDR2 YSLEER. CDR3 size: 16 residues. The V end lost 3 bases, the J end lost 1 base, and 15 bases lay between the germline ends.

This chain joins TRBV11-3 and TRBJ1-3; D remains unclear. The CDR3 extends over 13 amino acids. Germline V lookup: CDR1 SGHNT, CDR2 YENEEA. V was pared by 5 bases and J by 4 bases, with 9 bases between. CDR3: CASSRVYGNTIYF. CDR3 bases: TGTGCCAGCAGCCGGGTGTACGGAAACACCATATATTTT.

The chain joins TRBV2 to TRBJ1-1; 7 nucleotides agree with TRBD1. With 8 bases clipped from V and 7 bases from J, the junction kept 7 bases outside the gene matches. Germline CDR1 reads SNHLY; CDR2 reads FYNNEI. The CDR3 is made up of 12 amino acids. The CDR3 loop reads CASYTGVIEAFF. In nucleotides, the CDR3 is TGTGCCAGCTATACAGGGGTAATTGAAGCTTTCTTT.

The chain links TRBV9 to TRBJ2-2; TRBD2 matches 7 bases. Germline CDR1 SGDLS, CDR2 YYNGEE. The CDR3 has 16 residues. The V and J ends lost 0 bases and 4 bases, in that order; junction bases with no gene match: 6. The CDR3 sequence is CASSVVSGGITGELFF. The CDR3 region has the DNA TGTGCCAGCAGCGTAGTTTCCGGGGGGATCACCGGGGAGCTGTTTTTT.